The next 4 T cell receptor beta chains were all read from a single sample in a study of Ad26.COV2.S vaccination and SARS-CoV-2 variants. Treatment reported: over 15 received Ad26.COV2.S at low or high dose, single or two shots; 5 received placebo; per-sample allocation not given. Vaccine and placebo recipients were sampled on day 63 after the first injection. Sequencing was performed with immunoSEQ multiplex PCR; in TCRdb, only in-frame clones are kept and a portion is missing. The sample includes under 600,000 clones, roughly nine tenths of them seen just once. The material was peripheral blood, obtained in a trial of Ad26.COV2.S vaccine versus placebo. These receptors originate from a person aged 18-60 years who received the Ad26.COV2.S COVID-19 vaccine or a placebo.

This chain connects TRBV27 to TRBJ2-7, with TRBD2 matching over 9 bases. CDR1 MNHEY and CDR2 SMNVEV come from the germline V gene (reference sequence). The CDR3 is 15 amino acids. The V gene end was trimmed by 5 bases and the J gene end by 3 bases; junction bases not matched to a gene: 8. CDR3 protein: CASSLRAGGIYEQYF. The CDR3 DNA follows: TGTGCCAGCAGTCTCCGAGCGGGAGGCATCTACGAGCAGTACTTC.

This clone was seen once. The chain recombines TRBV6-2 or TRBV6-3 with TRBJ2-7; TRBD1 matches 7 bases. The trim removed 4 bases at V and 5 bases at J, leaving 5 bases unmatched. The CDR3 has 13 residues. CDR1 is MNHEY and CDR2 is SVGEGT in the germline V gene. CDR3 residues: CASSSTGINEQYF. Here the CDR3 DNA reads TGTGCCAGCAGTTCGACAGGGATTAACGAGCAGTACTTC.

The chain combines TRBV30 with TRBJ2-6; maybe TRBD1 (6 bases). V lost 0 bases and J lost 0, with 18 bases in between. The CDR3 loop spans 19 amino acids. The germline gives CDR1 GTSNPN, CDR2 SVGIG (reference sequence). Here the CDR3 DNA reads TGTGCCTGGAGTGTACCCCGCGGACAGTTGCACTCTGGGGCCAACGTCCTGACTTTC. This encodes CAWSVPRGQLHSGANVLTF.

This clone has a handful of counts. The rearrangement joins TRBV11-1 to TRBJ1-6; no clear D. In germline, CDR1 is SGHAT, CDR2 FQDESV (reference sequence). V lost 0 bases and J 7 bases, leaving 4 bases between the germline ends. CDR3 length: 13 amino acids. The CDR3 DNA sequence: TGTGCCAGCAGCTTAGCGCACAATTCACCCCTCCACTTT. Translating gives CASSLAHNSPLHF.